The T cell receptor (beta chain) described here comes from a study of T cells in Graves' hyperthyroidism and ophthalmopathy. CDR3 length: 13 amino acids. The germline V gene has CDR1 MNHEY and CDR2 SMNVEV (reference sequence). J was trimmed by 7 bases and V by 4 bases; bases with no gene match: 4. Enrolled ophthalmopathy patients presented with a Clinical Activity Score of at least 3, a NOSPECS grade of at least 4, and disease duration under 3 months. Fresh peripheral blood, more than 8 ml of it, supplied the PBMCs. The source material, RNA transcripts, was used to amplify TCR beta CDR3 regions. In the first-round RT-PCR of the TCR CDR3, the HTBI primer set was used. TCRdb re-derived calls from the multiplex PCR reads in MiXCR, one entry per CDR3 protein. Of approximately 600,000 distinct CDR3 sequences detected, approximately 14% appear once; the ten largest clones hold around 4.1%. This clonotype was seen ten or more times. Its cognate antigen is unknown.

General study findings and limits: Onset of ophthalmopathy came a median 6.5 months after the model predicted it. By a 13 V-J model, ophthalmopathy was set apart from stable hyperthyroidism.

The genes are TRBV27 and TRBJ1-5, with 7 bases fitting TRBD1. Sequencing input: blood. This clonotype originated in a woman in her thirties or forties with Graves' ophthalmopathy. The CDR3 loop is CASSWAGGQPQHF. CDR3 sequence (DNA): TGTGCCAGCAGTTGGGCAGGGGGACAGCCCCAGCATTTT.